This note documents a single T cell receptor (beta chain) sequence. Its antigen remains unknown. This entry comes from a study of T cell responses to AZD1222 COVID-19 vaccine. Study conclusions and caveats: AZD1222 recipients seropositive at baseline numbered only five to seven. Once two AZD1222 doses were given, Spike-specific TCR breadth and depth went up. Sampling captured repertoires only after the peak T cell response. The donor group comprised mostly white British people and more females; the analysis possibly underestimated clonal diversity.

Profiling relied on immunoSEQ multiplex PCR, and the TCRdb table lists in-frame clones only, not all of them. The table records tens of thousands of clones, over 80% of them present only once. Specimen: peripheral blood, collected on day 0 of AZD1222 vaccination. This TCR was sampled from an adult in good health.

CDR3: CASSSPGGRDEQYF. The CDR3 DNA is TGTGCCAGCAGCTCCCCGGGTGGACGCGACGAGCAGTACTTC. This rearrangement joins TRBV5-5 to TRBJ2-7; D gene ambiguous. This CDR3 is built from 14 residues. Per germline, CDR1 SGHKS and CDR2 YYEKEE (reference sequence). The V end lost 3 bases, the J end lost 5 bases, and 15 bases lay between the germline ends.